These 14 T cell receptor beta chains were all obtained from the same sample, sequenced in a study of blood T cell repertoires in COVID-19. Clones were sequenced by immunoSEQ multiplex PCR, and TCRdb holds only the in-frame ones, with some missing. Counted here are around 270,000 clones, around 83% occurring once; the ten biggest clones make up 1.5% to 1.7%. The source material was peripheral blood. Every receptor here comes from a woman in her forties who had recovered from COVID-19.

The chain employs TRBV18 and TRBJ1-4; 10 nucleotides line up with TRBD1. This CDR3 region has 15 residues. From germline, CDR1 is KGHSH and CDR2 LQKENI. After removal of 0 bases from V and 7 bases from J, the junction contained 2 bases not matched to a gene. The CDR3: CASSPPGQGLEKLFF. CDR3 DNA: TGTGCCAGCTCACCACCGGGACAGGGGCTTGAAAAACTGTTTTTT.

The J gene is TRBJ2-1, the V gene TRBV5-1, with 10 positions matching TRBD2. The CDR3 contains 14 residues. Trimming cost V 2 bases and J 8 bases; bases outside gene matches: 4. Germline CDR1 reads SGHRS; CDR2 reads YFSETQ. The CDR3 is CASSFSGGVYEQFF. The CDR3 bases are TGCGCCAGCAGCTTCAGCGGGGGGGTATATGAGCAGTTCTTC.

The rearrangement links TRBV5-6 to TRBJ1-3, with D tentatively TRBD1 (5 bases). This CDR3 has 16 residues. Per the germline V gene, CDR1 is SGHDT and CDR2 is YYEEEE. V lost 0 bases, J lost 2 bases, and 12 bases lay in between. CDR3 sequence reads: CASSLAGARAGNTIYF. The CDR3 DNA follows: TGTGCCAGCAGCTTGGCCGGTGCCAGGGCTGGAAACACCATATATTTT. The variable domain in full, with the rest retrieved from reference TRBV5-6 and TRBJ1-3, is DAGVTQSPTHLIKTRGQQVTLRCSPKSGHDTVSWYQQALGQGPQFIFQYYEEEERQRGNFPDRFSGHQFPNYSSELNVNALLLGDSALYLCASSLAGARAGNTIYFGEGSWLTVV.

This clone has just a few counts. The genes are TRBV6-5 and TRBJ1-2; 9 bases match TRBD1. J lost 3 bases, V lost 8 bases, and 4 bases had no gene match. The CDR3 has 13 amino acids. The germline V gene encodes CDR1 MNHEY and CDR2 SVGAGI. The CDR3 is CASSRTGDYGYTF. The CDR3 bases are TGTGCCAGCTCCAGGACAGGGGACTATGGCTACACCTTC.

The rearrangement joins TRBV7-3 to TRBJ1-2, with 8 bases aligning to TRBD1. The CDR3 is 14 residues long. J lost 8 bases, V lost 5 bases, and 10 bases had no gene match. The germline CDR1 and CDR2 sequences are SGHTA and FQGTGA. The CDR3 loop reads CASSPGTGGSGYTF. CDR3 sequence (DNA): TGTGCCAGCAGCCCGGGGACAGGAGGATCGGGCTACACCTTC.

Here the CDR3 reads CASSQAGGGQPQHF. The CDR3 coding sequence is TGTGCCAGCAGCCAAGCGGGGGGGGGCCAGCCCCAGCATTTT. The chain links TRBV3-1 (or the pseudogene TRBV3-2) to TRBJ1-5, with a possible D match to TRBD1 (6 bases). Trimming removed 1 base at V and 7 bases at J, with 11 bases between. The CDR3 totals 14 residues. Germline CDR1 and CDR2: LGHDT and YNNKEL (reference sequence).

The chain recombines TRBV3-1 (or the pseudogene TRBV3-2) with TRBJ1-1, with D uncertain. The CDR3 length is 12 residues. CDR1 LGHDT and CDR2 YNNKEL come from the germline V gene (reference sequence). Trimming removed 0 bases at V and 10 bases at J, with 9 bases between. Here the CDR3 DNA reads TGTGCCAGCAGCCAAGATCGGCAGCGAGCTTTCTTT. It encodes CASSQDRQRAFF.

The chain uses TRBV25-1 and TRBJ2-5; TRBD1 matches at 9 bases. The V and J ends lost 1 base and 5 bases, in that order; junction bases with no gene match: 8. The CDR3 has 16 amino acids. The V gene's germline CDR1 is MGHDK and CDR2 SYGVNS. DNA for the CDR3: TGTGCCAGCAGTGAATCCTCCCGGACAGGGGTGGAGACCCAGTACTTC. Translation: CASSESSRTGVETQYF.

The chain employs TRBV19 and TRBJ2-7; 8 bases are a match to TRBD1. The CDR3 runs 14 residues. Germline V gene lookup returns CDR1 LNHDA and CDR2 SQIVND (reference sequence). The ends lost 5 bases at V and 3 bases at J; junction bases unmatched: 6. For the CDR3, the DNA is TGTGCCAGTAGTCTTCGGACAGGGAGCTACGAGCAGTACTTC. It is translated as CASSLRTGSYEQYF.

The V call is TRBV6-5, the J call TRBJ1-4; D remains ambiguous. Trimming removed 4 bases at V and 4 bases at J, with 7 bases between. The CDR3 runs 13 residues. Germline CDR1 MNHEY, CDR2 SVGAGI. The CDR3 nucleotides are TGTGCCAGCAGTTTCCGGGATAATGAAAAACTGTTTTTT. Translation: CASSFRDNEKLFF.

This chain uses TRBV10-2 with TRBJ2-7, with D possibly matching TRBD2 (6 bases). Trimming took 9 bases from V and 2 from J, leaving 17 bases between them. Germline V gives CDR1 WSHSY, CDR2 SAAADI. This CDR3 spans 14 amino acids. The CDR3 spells CARAMEGLAYEQYF. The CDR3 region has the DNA TGCGCCAGGGCTATGGAGGGATTGGCCTACGAGCAGTACTTC.

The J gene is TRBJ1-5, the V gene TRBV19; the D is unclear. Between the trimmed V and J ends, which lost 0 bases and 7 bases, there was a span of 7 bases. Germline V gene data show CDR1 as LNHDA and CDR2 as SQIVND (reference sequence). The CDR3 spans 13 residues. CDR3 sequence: CASSIDGRQPQHF. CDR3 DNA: TGTGCCAGTAGTATAGATGGGCGACAGCCCCAGCATTTT.

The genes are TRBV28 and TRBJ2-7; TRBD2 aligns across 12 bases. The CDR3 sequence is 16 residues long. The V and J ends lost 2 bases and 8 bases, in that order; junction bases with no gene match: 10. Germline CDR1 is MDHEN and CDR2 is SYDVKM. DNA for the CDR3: TGTGCCAGCAGTTTAGGACTAGCGGGGACCATCTTTAAGCAGTACTTC. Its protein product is CASSLGLAGTIFKQYF.

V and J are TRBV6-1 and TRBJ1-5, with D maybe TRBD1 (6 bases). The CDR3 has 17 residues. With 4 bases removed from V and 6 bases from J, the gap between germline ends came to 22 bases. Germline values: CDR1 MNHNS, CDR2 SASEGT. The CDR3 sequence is CASSAARDTKRTQPQHF. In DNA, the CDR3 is TGTGCCAGCAGTGCAGCGAGGGACACCAAAAGGACTCAGCCCCAGCATTTT.